The clone carrying this T cell receptor (beta chain) was recorded a few times. The record originates from a study of blood T cell repertoires in COVID-19. Overall study context: From the United States, Italy and Spain came samples of acute and convalescent COVID-19. From T cells, B-cell-depleted T cells, or PBMCs came the material, which was cDNA or gDNA.

Per the original data handling: Amplifying reference gene primers gave estimates of nucleated cell counts. Generated by immunoSEQ multiplex PCR, the TCRdb table keeps only in-frame clones and is missing some. The V and J calls and clone size come from that table; D and trimming were worked out from the DNA. The sample records 110,000 or so clones, 86% being singletons. The CDR3 sequence is 15 residues long. The ends lost 4 bases at V and 3 bases at J; junction bases unmatched: 6. Germline CDR1 LGHDT, CDR2 YNNKEL (reference sequence). The chain employs TRBV3-1 (or the pseudogene TRBV3-2) and TRBJ1-2, with 9 bases fitting TRBD1. The sequence was collected from a man between 65 and 85 years old who had recovered from COVID-19. The sequenced material came from peripheral blood. The chain's CDR3 is CASSPGQGRDYGYTF. The CDR3 DNA sequence: TGTGCCAGCAGCCCGGGACAGGGACGTGACTATGGCTACACCTTC.